Included here is one T cell receptor beta chain sequence, with context. What it binds is unknown. These data belong to a study of T cell repertoires in cytomegalovirus infection. Findings and limits, study-wide: Totalled public TCR beta family frequency picked out people who carried CMV plus the relevant HLA.

Trimming removed 4 bases from V and 3 bases from J, with 7 bases in between. CDR1 and CDR2 (germline): LNHDA, SQIVND (reference sequence). The CDR3 extends over 12 amino acids. MiXCR, applied by TCRdb to the reads, yields one record per CDR3 protein. Of 20,000 to 25,000 distinct CDR3 sequences in the sample, over 40% were seen once. Specimen: CD8+ T cells from cultured PBMCs, collected from culture after CMV antigen stimulation. V usage is TRBV19 and J usage is TRBJ2-7, with a possible D match to TRBD1 (6 bases). The receptor was isolated from a human donor in good health (CMV status not recorded). Some clones in this sample may be carry-over from other donors' samples. The chain's CDR3 is CASSKQGYEQYF. The CDR3 DNA reads as TGTGCCAGTAGTAAACAGGGCTACGAGCAGTACTTC.